Below are 28 T cell receptor beta chains sequenced from a single sample in a study of blood T cell repertoires in COVID-19. Clones were sequenced by immunoSEQ multiplex PCR, and TCRdb holds only the in-frame ones, with some missing. The sample contains more than 60,000 clones, roughly four fifths of which appear only once. Sequenced sample: peripheral blood. The receptors were sampled from a man between 50 and 59 years old with COVID-19, enrolled during active disease.

The rearrangement uses TRBV19 and TRBJ2-2, with D uncertain. This CDR3 contains 14 residues. V was pared by 4 bases and J by 1 base, with 7 bases between. Germline-derived CDR1 and CDR2 are LNHDA and SQIVND (reference sequence). DNA of the CDR3: TGTGCCAGTAGTACAGACTGGAACACCGGGGAGCTGTTTTTT. Translating it yields CASSTDWNTGELFF.

The chain recombines TRBV7-2 with TRBJ2-7; 12 positions agree with TRBD2. CDR3 length equals 16 residues. CDR1 SGHTA and CDR2 FQGNSA come from the germline V gene. V was pared by 5 bases and J by 7 bases, with 12 bases of the junction left unmatched. The CDR3 here is CASSHPTSGGSGEQYF. In DNA form, the CDR3 reads TGTGCCAGCAGCCACCCGACTAGCGGGGGTTCTGGGGAGCAGTACTTC.

This clone was counted a few times. The chain has TRBV9 and TRBJ2-7; 8 nucleotides align to TRBD1. CDR1 is SGDLS and CDR2 is YYNGEE in the germline V gene. The CDR3 is 13 residues long. Losses at the gene ends were 1 base for V and 5 bases for J; bases not matched to a gene: 2. In DNA, the CDR3 is TGTGCCAGCAGCGTATTGACAGGGGACGAGCAGTACTTC. This gives the protein CASSVLTGDEQYF.

The CDR3 DNA sequence: TGTGCCGGGGGATTTTGGGGGGATTCACCCCTCCACTTT. Translating gives CAGGFWGDSPLHF. The chain is built from TRBV30 and TRBJ1-6; D possibly corresponds to TRBD1 (5 bases). Trimming pared 8 bases from V and 8 bases from J, leaving 16 bases between. The CDR3 runs to 13 residues. Per the germline V gene, CDR1 is GTSNPN and CDR2 is SVGIG (reference sequence).

The rearrangement uses TRBV6-1 and TRBJ1-6, with TRBD1 as a possible D gene (6 bases). V shed 6 bases and J shed 0 bases, with 12 bases lying between them. The CDR3 has 16 residues. CDR1 is MNHNS, CDR2 SASEGT, per germline. In DNA, the CDR3 is TGTGCCAGCAGGGAACAACAGGGCTCCTATAATTCACCCCTCCACTTT. Encoded protein: CASREQQGSYNSPLHF.

This clone appeared a single time. The J gene is TRBJ2-5, the V gene TRBV9; 7 bases agree with TRBD2. After removal of 3 bases from V and 3 bases from J, the junction contained 5 bases not matched to a gene. This CDR3 has 14 amino acids. The germline gives CDR1 SGDLS, CDR2 YYNGEE. Here the CDR3 reads CASSGGDYEETQYF. The CDR3, as DNA: TGTGCCAGCAGCGGAGGGGACTACGAAGAGACCCAGTACTTC.

The rearrangement links TRBV14 to TRBJ2-5; 9 bases align to TRBD1. The CDR3 is 17 amino acids. Trimming took 0 bases from V and 0 from J; bases not matched to a gene: 5. CDR1 is SGHDN, CDR2 FVKESK, per germline. The CDR3 protein is CASSQEGGTGYQETQYF. In DNA form, the CDR3 reads TGTGCCAGCAGCCAAGAGGGAGGGACAGGGTACCAAGAGACCCAGTACTTC.

This clone was detected only once. This chain uses TRBV27 with TRBJ2-6; 7 bases align to TRBD1. CDR1 and CDR2 from the germline V gene are MNHEY and SMNVEV (reference sequence). V shed 8 bases and J 0 bases; nucleotides not matched to a gene: 13. The CDR3 length is 18 residues. Here the CDR3 DNA reads TGTGCCAGCCCCGACGTGGGACAGAGACGCTCTGGGGCCAACGTCCTGACTTTC. Its protein product is CASPDVGQRRSGANVLTF.

The chain's CDR3 is CSVGRKNTEAFF. In DNA form, the CDR3 reads TGCAGCGTTGGCAGGAAAAACACTGAAGCTTTCTTT. The genes are TRBV29-1 and TRBJ1-1; D remains unclear. The CDR3 has 12 residues. The germline V gene has CDR1 SQVTM and CDR2 ANQGSEA. V gave up 4 bases and J gave up 2 bases, with 8 bases separating them.

The chain links TRBV4-1 to TRBJ1-1; a possible D gene is TRBD1 (5 bases). From germline, CDR1 is MGHRA and CDR2 YSYEKL. Trimming cost V 0 bases and J 1 base, with 9 bases left between them. This CDR3 contains 15 residues. DNA of the CDR3: TGCGCCAGCAGCCAAGACAGGGTGAAGAACACTGAAGCTTTCTTT. Encoded protein: CASSQDRVKNTEAFF.

Regarding this clone: Its ends do not fully match the called genes, so a read error is possible. V gene TRBV14 combines with J gene TRBJ2-5; 14 bases are shared with TRBD2. Germline V gene data show CDR1 as SGHDN and CDR2 as FVKESK. This CDR3 has 18 residues. The CDR3, as DNA: TGTGCCAGCACCCAAGAGGGACTAGCGGGGGAAACGGGAGAGACCCAGTACTTC. It yields the protein CASTQEGLAGETGETQYF.

V and J are TRBV2 and TRBJ1-5; possible D gene TRBD1, 6 bases. This CDR3 region has 15 residues. Germline values: CDR1 SNHLY, CDR2 FYNNEI. The ends were cut back, 6 bases at V and 2 bases at J, with 14 bases in the middle. CDR3 protein: CASSRDNQGNQPQHF. The DNA of the CDR3 is TGTGCCAGCAGCCGGGACAACCAGGGCAATCAGCCCCAGCATTTT. The full variable domain, in which reference TRBV2 and TRBJ1-5 provide the parts outside the CDR3, is EPEVTQTPSHQVTQMGQEVILRCVPISNHLYFYWYRQILGQKVEFLVSFYNNEISEKSEIFDDQFSVERPDGSNFTLKIRSTKLEDSAMYFCASSRDNQGNQPQHFGDGTRLSIL.

The chain is built from TRBV11-1 and TRBJ2-7; D may be TRBD2 (5 bases). Germline lookup yields CDR1 SGHAT and CDR2 FQDESV (reference sequence). V dropped 0 bases and J dropped 0 bases, with 6 bases sitting between them. The CDR3 is 14 residues long. The CDR3 reads CASSLARDSYEQYF. The CDR3 DNA is TGTGCCAGCAGCTTAGCGAGGGACTCCTACGAGCAGTACTTC.

V usage is TRBV5-1 and J usage is TRBJ1-5; 7 nucleotides line up with TRBD1. Per the germline V gene, CDR1 is SGHRS and CDR2 is YFSETQ. V shed 4 bases, J shed 3 bases, and the junction held 7 bases outside the gene matches. This CDR3 has 15 residues. In DNA form, the CDR3 reads TGCGCCAGCAGCCCGGTGACAGGGATCAATCAGCCCCAGCATTTT. This encodes CASSPVTGINQPQHF. Drawing the rest from reference TRBV5-1 and TRBJ1-5, the complete variable domain is KAGVTQTPRYLIKTRGQQVTLSCSPISGHRSVSWYQQTPGQGLQFLFEYFSETQRNKGNFPGRFSGRQFSNSRSEMNVSTLELGDSALYLCASSPVTGINQPQHFGDGTRLSIL.

This chain connects TRBV9 to TRBJ2-7, with 12 positions matching TRBD1. Germline V lookup: CDR1 SGDLS, CDR2 YYNGEE. V lost 2 bases, J lost 5 bases, and 5 bases stayed unmatched. This CDR3 has 15 residues. CDR3 loop: CASSVEGQGADEQYF. The CDR3 region has the DNA TGTGCCAGCAGCGTGGAGGGACAGGGGGCGGACGAGCAGTACTTC.

The V and J genes are TRBV4-2 and TRBJ2-5; 8 bases line up with TRBD2. The CDR3 length is 14 residues. V lost 0 bases and J lost 4; bases outside the gene matches: 1. Germline CDR1 and CDR2: LGHNA and YNFKEQ. CDR3 in DNA: TGTGCCAGCAGCCAAGAGCGGGGGGCAGAGACCCAGTACTTC. Translation gives CASSQERGAETQYF.

This chain joins TRBV3-1 (or the pseudogene TRBV3-2) and TRBJ2-5; TRBD2 matches 10 bases. From germline, CDR1 is LGHDT and CDR2 YNNKEL (reference sequence). V was pared by 1 base and J by 2 bases, with 4 bases of the junction left unmatched. The CDR3 loop spans 16 amino acids. The CDR3 coding sequence is TGTGCCAGCAGCCAAGTGTCTAGCGGGGGTCAAGAGACCCAGTACTTC. It specifies CASSQVSSGGQETQYF.

The chain uses TRBV6-5 and TRBJ1-4; possibly TRBD1 for D (6 bases). The CDR3 runs 16 residues. Germline V gene lookup returns CDR1 MNHEY and CDR2 SVGAGI. V was shortened by 2 bases and J by 0 bases, with 10 bases between the two germline ends. In nucleotides, the CDR3 is TGTGCCAGCAGTTACCTAAACAGGGCAACTAATGAAAAACTGTTTTTT. Its translation: CASSYLNRATNEKLFF.

This CDR3 reads CASSIGLDEKLFF. The CDR3 region has the DNA TGCGCCAGCAGCATCGGACTGGATGAAAAACTGTTTTTT. This rearrangement joins TRBV5-1 to TRBJ1-4; D unclear. CDR1 and CDR2 (germline): SGHRS, YFSETQ. Trimming took off 4 bases at V and 6 bases at J, with 10 bases between the two ends. This CDR3 comprises 13 residues.

The chain has TRBV30 and TRBJ2-4; D might be TRBD1 (6 bases). Germline CDR1 GTSNPN, CDR2 SVGIG (reference sequence). Deletions cut 0 bases from V and 8 bases from J, with 20 bases between. This CDR3 region has 16 residues. The CDR3 protein is CAWSVRTGQKRYIQYF. The CDR3 DNA sequence: TGTGCCTGGAGTGTACGGACCGGACAGAAAAGGTACATTCAGTACTTC.

The J gene is TRBJ2-1, the V gene TRBV4-3; 8 nucleotides match TRBD1. Germline V gene sequence: CDR1 LGHNA, CDR2 YSLEER. The CDR3 spans 17 residues. The J segment lost 0 bases and the V segment lost 4 bases, leaving 8 bases of the junction unmatched. CDR3 sequence reads: CASSPQKTGDSYNEQFF. CDR3 coding DNA: TGCGCCAGCAGCCCTCAAAAGACAGGGGACTCCTACAATGAGCAGTTCTTC.

The rearrangement uses TRBV4-3 and TRBJ2-5, with a tentative D call TRBD2 (6 bases). The CDR3 has 15 residues. V was clipped by 0 bases and J by 1 base, with 9 bases between them. Germline V gene sequence: CDR1 LGHNA, CDR2 YSLEER. The CDR3 protein is CASSQDRDFQETQYF. CDR3 nucleotide sequence: TGCGCCAGCAGCCAAGACCGGGACTTCCAAGAGACCCAGTACTTC.

This rearrangement joins TRBV6-5 to TRBJ2-1; 9 positions match TRBD2. There are 14 residues in the CDR3. The J segment lost 13 bases and the V segment lost 1 base, leaving 8 bases of the junction unmatched. Germline values: CDR1 MNHEY, CDR2 SVGAGI. CDR3 in DNA: TGTGCCAGCAGTTACTACGGTAGCGGGGGTCAACAGTTCTTC. It specifies CASSYYGSGGQQFF.

This clone has only a few counts. The chain couples TRBV5-4 to TRBJ2-7, with 11 bases aligning to TRBD1. The CDR3 extends over 15 amino acids. Per the germline V gene, CDR1 is SGHNT and CDR2 is YYREEE (reference sequence). Trimming cost V 4 bases and J 2 bases; bases outside gene matches: 5. The CDR3 loop reads CASSVPGQGAYEQYF. The CDR3 DNA follows: TGTGCCAGCAGCGTCCCGGGACAGGGGGCCTACGAGCAGTACTTC.

The chain combines TRBV30 with TRBJ1-6, with D possibly being TRBD1 (6 bases). Germline CDR1 GTSNPN, CDR2 SVGIG (reference sequence). The V and J ends lost 7 bases and 0 bases respectively, with 16 bases between them. The CDR3 contains 16 residues. CDR3 amino acids: CASSDRPSSYNSPLHF. In DNA, the CDR3 is TGTGCCTCGTCGGACAGACCGAGCTCCTATAATTCACCCCTCCACTTT.

This clone came up once. This chain joins TRBV3-1 (or the pseudogene TRBV3-2) and TRBJ2-7; 7 positions agree with TRBD1. Germline V gene data show CDR1 as LGHDT and CDR2 as YNNKEL (reference sequence). The length of the CDR3 is 15 residues. The J segment lost 9 bases and the V segment lost 0 bases, leaving 11 bases of the junction unmatched. CDR3 protein: CASSQEWQGVAGQYF. The CDR3 bases are TGTGCCAGCAGCCAAGAGTGGCAGGGGGTAGCTGGGCAGTACTTC.

For the CDR3, the DNA is TGTGCCAGCAGCTCCCCAGGGGGACAAGAGACCCAGTACTTC. This translates into CASSSPGGQETQYF. J is TRBJ2-5 and V is TRBV7-2; TRBD1 agrees at 7 bases. The CDR3 is 14 residues long. Germline V gene data show CDR1 as SGHTA and CDR2 as FQGNSA. The V and J ends lost 4 bases and 2 bases, in that order; junction bases with no gene match: 4.

The chain has TRBV5-5 and TRBJ1-6; D might be TRBD1 (6 bases). The V end was cut by 0 bases, the J end by 8 bases, with 9 bases between. The CDR3 runs to 14 residues. CDR1 SGHKS and CDR2 YYEKEE come from the germline V gene (reference sequence). The CDR3 nucleotides are TGTGCCAGCAGCTTGGACAGGGAATATTCACCCCTCCACTTT. Residues: CASSLDREYSPLHF. The full variable domain, completed using reference TRBV5-5 and TRBJ1-6, is DAGVTQSPTHLIKTRGQQVTLRCSPISGHKSVSWYQQVLGQGPQFIFQYYEKEERGRGNFPDRFSARQFPNYSSELNVNALLLGDSALYLCASSLDREYSPLHFGNGTRLTVT.